These T cell receptor beta chains were read from a single sample in a study of CD8 T cells in ankylosing spondylitis. MiXCR, run by TCRdb on the 5' RACE reads, gives a single entry per CDR3 protein. The sample yields some 270,000 distinct CDR3 sequences, 18% seen once. Source material: blood, either unsorted or a sorted T cell fraction (not recorded which). The receptors here all came from a male donor with ankylosing spondylitis or in good health (not recorded which). The CDR3 runs from the conserved cysteine through the conserved F or W. Each record gives: CDR3 DNA, CDR3 protein, clone size, J gene, D gene, V gene. A D gene is named only where the DNA matches it firmly. The size entry is marked missing in some rows and otherwise reads once, few, many or a size class.

CDR3nt: TGTGCCAGCAGGATAGTGGACAGTCCTAGCACAGATACGCAGTATTTT; CDR3aa: CASRIVDSPSTDTQYF; abundance: few; j_gene: TRBJ2-3; d_gene: NA; v_gene: TRBV27
CDR3nt: TGTGCCAGTAGTAACCCCGGGACAGGGAGATCTAAAGAGACCCAGTACTTC; CDR3aa: CASSNPGTGRSKETQYF; abundance: NA; j_gene: TRBJ2-5; d_gene: TRBD1; v_gene: TRBV19
CDR3nt: TGTGCCAGCAGCGAGGGGGACTCCGGGGGGTACGAGCAGTACTTC; CDR3aa: CASSEGDSGGYEQYF; abundance: few; j_gene: TRBJ2-7; d_gene: NA; v_gene: TRBV9
CDR3nt: TGCGCCAGCAGCCTCCGAGGACAGGGCTACAATGAGCAGTTCTTC; CDR3aa: CASSLRGQGYNEQFF; abundance: NA; j_gene: TRBJ2-1; d_gene: TRBD1; v_gene: TRBV5-1
CDR3nt: TGTGCCAGCAGTCCCACAGCGGACTACGAGCAGTACTTC; CDR3aa: CASSPTADYEQYF; abundance: few; j_gene: TRBJ2-7; d_gene: NA; v_gene: TRBV25-1
CDR3nt: TGTGCCACCAGTGGCGCTAGCGGCAATGAGCAGTTCTTC; CDR3aa: CATSGASGNEQFF; abundance: many; j_gene: TRBJ2-1; d_gene: TRBD2; v_gene: TRBV24-1
CDR3nt: TGTGCCAGCATCATCGGGACACCATACAATGAGCAGTTCTTC; CDR3aa: CASIIGTPYNEQFF; abundance: NA; j_gene: TRBJ2-1; d_gene: NA; v_gene: TRBV12-3/TRBV12-4
CDR3nt: TGTGCCAGCAGTTTGAGCGGGAGGGAATACAATGAGCAGTTCTTC; CDR3aa: CASSLSGREYNEQFF; abundance: many; j_gene: TRBJ2-1; d_gene: TRBD2; v_gene: TRBV12-3/TRBV12-4
CDR3nt: TGTGCCAGCAGCTTAGATATATTAGTGATGAGCTCCTACAATGAGCAGTTCTTC; CDR3aa: CASSLDILVMSSYNEQFF; abundance: few; j_gene: TRBJ2-1; d_gene: NA; v_gene: TRBV7-8
CDR3nt: TGTGCCAGCAGCTCGAAGGGAAGCCATGGCGAGCAGTACTTC; CDR3aa: CASSSKGSHGEQYF; abundance: NA; j_gene: TRBJ2-7; d_gene: NA; v_gene: TRBV7-9
CDR3nt: TGTGCCAGCAGCCCGACAGCGGGAGCGCCGAATGAGCAGTTCTTC; CDR3aa: CASSPTAGAPNEQFF; abundance: few; j_gene: TRBJ2-1; d_gene: TRBD2; v_gene: TRBV7-8
CDR3nt: TGTGCCAGCAGCGGCCTAGAAGATACGCAGTATTTT; CDR3aa: CASSGLEDTQYF; abundance: NA; j_gene: TRBJ2-3; d_gene: NA; v_gene: TRBV9